A single sample gave rise to the 10 T cell receptor beta chains below, sequenced in a study of T cells in Graves' hyperthyroidism and ophthalmopathy. Amplification yielded TCR beta CDR3 regions, with RNA transcripts as the source. TCR CDR3 regions were first amplified by RT-PCR with HTBI primers. TCRdb re-called the multiplex PCR reads with MiXCR, one entry per CDR3 protein. Of some 270,000 distinct CDR3 sequences in the sample, approximately 23% were seen once. The specimen was blood. The receptors were sampled from a woman in her thirties or forties with Graves' ophthalmopathy.

This clonotype was detected ten times or more. CDR3 sequence: CASSPHQNSPLHF. The CDR3 DNA reads as TGTGCCAGCAGCCCTCATCAGAATTCACCCCTCCACTTT. This sequence joins TRBV7-9 and TRBJ1-6; D gene ambiguous. Germline lookup yields CDR1 SEHNR and CDR2 FQNEAQ (reference sequence). The CDR3 sequence is 13 residues long. The V end lost 5 bases, the J end lost 7 bases, and 9 bases lay between the germline ends.

This clonotype was observed at least ten times. This chain uses TRBV5-6 with TRBJ1-1; D perhaps matches TRBD1 (6 bases). The CDR3 runs to 14 residues. Germline CDR1 and CDR2: SGHDT and YYEEEE. V was clipped by 2 bases and J by 10 bases, with 18 bases between them. The CDR3 protein is CASSLFEGDIRAFF. CDR3 nucleotide sequence: TGTGCCAGCAGCTTATTTGAGGGGGATATAAGAGCTTTCTTT. Complete variable domain (other parts from reference TRBV5-6 and TRBJ1-1): DAGVTQSPTHLIKTRGQQVTLRCSPKSGHDTVSWYQQALGQGPQFIFQYYEEEERQRGNFPDRFSGHQFPNYSSELNVNALLLGDSALYLCASSLFEGDIRAFFGQGTRLTVV.

This clonotype showed up many times. The chain combines TRBV24-1 with TRBJ1-1, with a weak D call TRBD1 (6 bases). CDR3 length: 15 amino acids. Germline loops: CDR1 KGHDR, CDR2 SFDVKD. With 2 bases removed from V and 6 bases from J, the gap between germline ends came to 15 bases. Written as DNA, the CDR3 is TGTGCCACCAGTGATTCCCTTTACAGGGTACCTGAAGCTTTCTTT. Protein product: CATSDSLYRVPEAFF.

This clonotype was detected ten times or more. V is TRBV5-1 and J is TRBJ2-5; D remains unclear. Trimming shortened V by 1 base and J by 3 bases, and 7 bases separated the two germline ends. Germline lookup yields CDR1 SGHRS and CDR2 YFSETQ. The CDR3 contains 13 residues. The chain's CDR3 is CASSLYGEETQYF. Written as DNA, the CDR3 is TGCGCCAGCAGCTTGTACGGTGAAGAGACCCAGTACTTC.

V gene TRBV3-1 combines with J gene TRBJ1-2, with TRBD1 as a possible D gene (5 bases). V was trimmed by 3 bases and J by 4 bases, leaving 9 bases between them. Germline CDR1 reads LGHDT; CDR2 reads YNNKEL (reference sequence). CDR3 length equals 13 residues. The CDR3 nucleotides are TGTGCCAGCAGCCATCCCGGGACCTATGGCTACACCTTC. This codes for CASSHPGTYGYTF.

The chain is built from TRBV6-4 and TRBJ1-2; D might be TRBD1 (5 bases). The germline V gene has CDR1 MRHNA and CDR2 SNTAGT. The CDR3 spans 12 residues. DNA of the CDR3: TGTGCTAGGCAGGGCGCGACCTATGGCTACACCTTC. It encodes CARQGATYGYTF.

This clonotype has ten or more counts. The CDR3 nucleotides are TGTGCCAGCAGTGCAGACAGGGTCGGAGGAGAGACCCAGTACTTC. Amino acid sequence: CASSADRVGGETQYF. This chain uses TRBV6-1 with TRBJ2-5; TRBD1 aligns across 7 bases. There are 15 residues in the CDR3. CDR1 is MNHNS, CDR2 SASEGT, per germline. The junction had 9 bases not matched to a gene; V was cut back by 4 bases and J by 4 bases.

This clonotype was counted ten times or more. The V call is TRBV9, the J call TRBJ1-2; TRBD1 agrees at 8 bases. Germline CDR1 and CDR2: SGDLS and YYNGEE. After removal of 2 bases from V and 7 bases from J, the junction contained 10 bases not matched to a gene. This CDR3 has 15 residues. CDR3 nucleotides: TGTGCCAGCAGCGTCCAACTACAGGGGGATGTTGGCTACACCTTC. This sequence encodes CASSVQLQGDVGYTF.

As to this clonotype: Without the conserved terminal phenylalanine or tryptophan, this CDR3 likely stems from a read error. V is TRBV27 and J is TRBJ2-5; TRBD1 or TRBD2 may be the D gene (5 bases each). CDR1 is MNHEY and CDR2 is SMNVEV in the germline V gene (reference sequence). The CDR3 spans 13 residues. V was shortened by 6 bases and J by 0 bases, with 8 bases between the two germline ends. The CDR3 DNA follows: TGTGCCAGCAGCCGGGACGACCAAGAGACCCAGTACTCC. Amino acids: CASSRDDQETQYS.

The sample holds many counts of this clonotype. This rearrangement joins TRBV12-3 or TRBV12-4 to TRBJ1-6; TRBD1 agrees at 8 bases. The CDR3 runs to 14 residues. The V and J ends lost 5 bases and 7 bases, in that order; junction bases with no gene match: 4. The DNA of the CDR3 is TGTGCCAGCAGTCCCGGACAGGGAAATTCACCCCTCCACTTT. It is translated as CASSPGQGNSPLHF.